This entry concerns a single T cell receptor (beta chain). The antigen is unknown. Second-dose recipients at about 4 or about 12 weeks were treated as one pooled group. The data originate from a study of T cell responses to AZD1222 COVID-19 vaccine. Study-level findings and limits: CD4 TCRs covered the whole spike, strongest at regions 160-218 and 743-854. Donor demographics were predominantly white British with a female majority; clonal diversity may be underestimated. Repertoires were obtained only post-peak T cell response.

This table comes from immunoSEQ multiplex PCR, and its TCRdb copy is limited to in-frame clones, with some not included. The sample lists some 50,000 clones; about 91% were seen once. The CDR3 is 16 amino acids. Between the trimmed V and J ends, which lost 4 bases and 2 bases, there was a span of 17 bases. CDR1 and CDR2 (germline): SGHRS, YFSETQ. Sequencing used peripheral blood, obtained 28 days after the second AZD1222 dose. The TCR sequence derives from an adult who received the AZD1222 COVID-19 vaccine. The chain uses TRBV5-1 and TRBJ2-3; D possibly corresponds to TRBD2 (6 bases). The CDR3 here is CASSMGRGGATDTQYF. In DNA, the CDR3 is TGCGCCAGCAGCATGGGACGCGGAGGGGCCACAGATACGCAGTATTTT.